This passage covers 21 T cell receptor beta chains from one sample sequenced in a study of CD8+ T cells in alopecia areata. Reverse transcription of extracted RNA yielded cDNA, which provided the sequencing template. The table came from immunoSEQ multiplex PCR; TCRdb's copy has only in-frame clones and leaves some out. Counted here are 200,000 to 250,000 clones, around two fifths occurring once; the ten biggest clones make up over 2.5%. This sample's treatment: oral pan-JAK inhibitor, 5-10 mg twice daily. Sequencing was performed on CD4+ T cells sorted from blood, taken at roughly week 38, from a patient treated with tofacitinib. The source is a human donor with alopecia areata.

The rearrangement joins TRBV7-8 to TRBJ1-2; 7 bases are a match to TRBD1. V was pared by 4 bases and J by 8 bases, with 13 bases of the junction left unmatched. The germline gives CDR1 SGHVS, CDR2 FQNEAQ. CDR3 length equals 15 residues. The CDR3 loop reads CASSSDRLLQGGYTF. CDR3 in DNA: TGTGCCAGCAGCTCGGACAGGCTACTTCAGGGGGGCTACACCTTC. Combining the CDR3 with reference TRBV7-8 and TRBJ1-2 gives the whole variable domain GAGVSQSPRYKVAKRGQDVALRCDPISGHVSLFWYQQALGQGPEFLTYFQNEAQLDKSGLPSDRFFAERPEGSVSTLKIQRTQQEDSAVYLCASSSDRLLQGGYTFGSGTRLTVV.

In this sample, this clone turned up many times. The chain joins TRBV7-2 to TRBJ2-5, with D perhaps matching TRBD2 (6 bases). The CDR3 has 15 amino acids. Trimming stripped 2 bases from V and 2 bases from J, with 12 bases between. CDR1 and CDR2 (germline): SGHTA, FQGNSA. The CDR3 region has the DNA TGTGCCAGCAGCTTACGGCTAGCGCCTCAAGAGACCCAGTACTTC. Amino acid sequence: CASSLRLAPQETQYF. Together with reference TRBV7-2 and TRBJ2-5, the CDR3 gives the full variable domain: GAGVSQSPSNKVTEKGKDVELRCDPISGHTALYWYRQSLGQGLEFLIYFQGNSAPDKSGLPSDRFSAERTGGSVSTLTIQRTQQEDSAVYLCASSLRLAPQETQYFGPGTRLLVL.

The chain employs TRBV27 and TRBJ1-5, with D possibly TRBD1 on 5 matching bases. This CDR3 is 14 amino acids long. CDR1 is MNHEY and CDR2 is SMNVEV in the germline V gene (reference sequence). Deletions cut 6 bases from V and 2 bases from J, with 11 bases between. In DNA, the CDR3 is TGTGCCAGCAGCCGCACAGGAGGCAATCAGCCCCAGCATTTT. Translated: CASSRTGGNQPQHF.

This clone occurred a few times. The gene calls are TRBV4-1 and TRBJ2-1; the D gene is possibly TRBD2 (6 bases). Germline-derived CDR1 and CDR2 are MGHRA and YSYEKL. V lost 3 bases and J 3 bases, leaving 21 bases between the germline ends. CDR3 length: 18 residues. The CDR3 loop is CASSHLTYRTNGYNEQFF. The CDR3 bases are TGCGCCAGCAGCCACCTAACGTACCGGACTAACGGCTACAATGAGCAGTTCTTC.

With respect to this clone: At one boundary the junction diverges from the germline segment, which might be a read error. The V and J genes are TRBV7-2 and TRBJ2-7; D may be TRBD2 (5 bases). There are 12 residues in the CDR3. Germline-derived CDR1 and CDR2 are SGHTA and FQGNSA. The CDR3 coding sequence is TGTGCCAGCAGCCTAGCCCTGCGGGAGCAGTACTTC. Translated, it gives CASSLALREQYF. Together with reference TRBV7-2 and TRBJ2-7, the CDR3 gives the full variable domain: GAGVSQSPSNKVTEKGKDVELRCDPISGHTALYWYRQSLGQGLEFLIYFQGNSAPDKSGLPSDRFSAERTGGSVSTLTIQRTQQEDSAVYLCASSLALREQYFGPGTRLTVT.

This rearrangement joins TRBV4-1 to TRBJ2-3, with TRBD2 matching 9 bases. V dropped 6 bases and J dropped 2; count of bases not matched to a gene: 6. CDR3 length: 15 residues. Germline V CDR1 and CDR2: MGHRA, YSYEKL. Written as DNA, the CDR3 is TGCGCCAGCAGTCCTAGCGGGACGTCCACAGATACGCAGTATTTT. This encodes CASSPSGTSTDTQYF.

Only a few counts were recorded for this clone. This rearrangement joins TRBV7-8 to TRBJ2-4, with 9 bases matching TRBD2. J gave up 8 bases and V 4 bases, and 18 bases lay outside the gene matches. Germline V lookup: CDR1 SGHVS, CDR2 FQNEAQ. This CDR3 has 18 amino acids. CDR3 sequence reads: CASSSRIMGSSGSDIQYF. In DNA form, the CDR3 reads TGTGCCAGCAGCTCCCGGATCATGGGGAGTAGCGGGAGTGACATTCAGTACTTC.

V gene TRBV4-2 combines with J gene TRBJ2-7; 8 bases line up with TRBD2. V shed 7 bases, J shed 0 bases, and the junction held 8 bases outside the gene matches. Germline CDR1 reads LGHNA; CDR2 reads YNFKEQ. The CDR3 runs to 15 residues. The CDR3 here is CASTGGREDSYEQYF. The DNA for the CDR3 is TGTGCCAGCACCGGAGGGCGGGAGGACTCCTACGAGCAGTACTTC.

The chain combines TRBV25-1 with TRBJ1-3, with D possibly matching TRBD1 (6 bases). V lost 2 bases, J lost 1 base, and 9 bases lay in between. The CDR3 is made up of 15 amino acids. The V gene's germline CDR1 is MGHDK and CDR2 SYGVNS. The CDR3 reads CASSESGQSGNTIYF. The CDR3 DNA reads TGTGCCAGCAGTGAAAGCGGACAGTCTGGAAACACCATATATTTT. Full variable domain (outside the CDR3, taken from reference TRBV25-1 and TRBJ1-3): EADIYQTPRYLVIGTGKKITLECSQTMGHDKMYWYQQDPGMELHLIHYSYGVNSTEKGDLSSESTVSRIRTEHFPLTLESARPSHTSQYLCASSESGQSGNTIYFGEGSWLTVV.

The CDR3 nucleotides are TGCAGCGTAGAGGGACAAATGAACACTGAAGCTTTCTTT. Translated, it gives CSVEGQMNTEAFF. The chain recombines TRBV29-1 with TRBJ1-1, with D maybe TRBD1 (6 bases). CDR1 SQVTM and CDR2 ANQGSEA come from the germline V gene. Trimming left V 6 bases short and J 0 bases short, with 11 bases between. This CDR3 is 13 amino acids long.

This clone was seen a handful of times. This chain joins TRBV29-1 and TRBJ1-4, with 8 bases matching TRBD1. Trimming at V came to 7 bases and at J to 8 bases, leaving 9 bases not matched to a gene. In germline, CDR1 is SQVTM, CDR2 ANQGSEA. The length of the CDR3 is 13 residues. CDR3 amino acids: CSGVTGAGEKLFF. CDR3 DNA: TGCAGCGGTGTGACAGGGGCAGGAGAAAAACTGTTTTTT.

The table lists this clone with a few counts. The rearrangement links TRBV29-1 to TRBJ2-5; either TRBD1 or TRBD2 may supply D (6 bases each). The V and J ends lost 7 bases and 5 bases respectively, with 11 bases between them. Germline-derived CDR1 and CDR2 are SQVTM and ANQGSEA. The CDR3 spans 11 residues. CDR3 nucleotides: TGCAGCGGGGGGGCGTCGGAGACCCAGTACTTC. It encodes CSGGASETQYF.

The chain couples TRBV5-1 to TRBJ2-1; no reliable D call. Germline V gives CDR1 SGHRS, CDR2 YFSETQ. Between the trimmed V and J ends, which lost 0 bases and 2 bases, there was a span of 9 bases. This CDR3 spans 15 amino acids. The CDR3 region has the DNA TGCGCCAGCAGCTTGGGTCAAGGGACCTACAATGAGCAGTTCTTC. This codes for CASSLGQGTYNEQFF.

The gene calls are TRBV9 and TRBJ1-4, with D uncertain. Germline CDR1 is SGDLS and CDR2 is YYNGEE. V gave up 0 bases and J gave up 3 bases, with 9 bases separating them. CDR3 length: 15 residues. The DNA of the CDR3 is TGTGCCAGCAGCGTAGAACCCCGGGCTAATGAAAAACTGTTTTTT. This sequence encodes CASSVEPRANEKLFF.

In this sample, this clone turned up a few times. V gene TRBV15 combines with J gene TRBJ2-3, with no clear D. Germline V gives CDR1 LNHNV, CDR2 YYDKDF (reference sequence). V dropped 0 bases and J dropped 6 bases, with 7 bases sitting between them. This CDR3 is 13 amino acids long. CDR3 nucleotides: TGTGCCACCAGCAGAGATTCGAGGGATACGCAGTATTTT. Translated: CATSRDSRDTQYF.

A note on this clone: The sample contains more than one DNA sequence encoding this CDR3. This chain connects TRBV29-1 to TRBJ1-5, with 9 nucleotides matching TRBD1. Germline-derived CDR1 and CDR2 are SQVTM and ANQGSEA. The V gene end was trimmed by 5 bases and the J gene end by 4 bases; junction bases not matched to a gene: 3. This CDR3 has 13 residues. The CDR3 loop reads CSVQTGGNQPQHF. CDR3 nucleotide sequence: TGCAGCGTTCAGACAGGGGGAAATCAGCCCCAGCATTTT. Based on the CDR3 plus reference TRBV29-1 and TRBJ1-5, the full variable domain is SAVISQKPSRDICQRGTSLTIQCQVDSQVTMMFWYRQQPGQSLTLIATANQGSEATYESGFVIDKFPISRPNLTFSTLTVSNMSPEDSSIYLCSVQTGGNQPQHFGDGTRLSIL.

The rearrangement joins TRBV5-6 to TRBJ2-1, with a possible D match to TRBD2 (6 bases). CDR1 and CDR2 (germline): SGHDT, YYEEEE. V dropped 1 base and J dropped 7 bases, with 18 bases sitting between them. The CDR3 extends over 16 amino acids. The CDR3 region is CASSLNNGRFGNEQFF. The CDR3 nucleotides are TGTGCCAGCAGCTTGAACAACGGGAGATTTGGGAATGAGCAGTTCTTC. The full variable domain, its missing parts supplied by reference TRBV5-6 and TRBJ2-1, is DAGVTQSPTHLIKTRGQQVTLRCSPKSGHDTVSWYQQALGQGPQFIFQYYEEEERQRGNFPDRFSGHQFPNYSSELNVNALLLGDSALYLCASSLNNGRFGNEQFFGPGTRLTVL.

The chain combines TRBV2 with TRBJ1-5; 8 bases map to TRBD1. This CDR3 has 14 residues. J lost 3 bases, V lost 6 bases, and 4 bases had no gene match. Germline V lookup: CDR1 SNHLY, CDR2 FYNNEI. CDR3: CASRGRGPNQPQHF. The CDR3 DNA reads TGTGCCAGCAGGGGCAGGGGGCCCAATCAGCCCCAGCATTTT.

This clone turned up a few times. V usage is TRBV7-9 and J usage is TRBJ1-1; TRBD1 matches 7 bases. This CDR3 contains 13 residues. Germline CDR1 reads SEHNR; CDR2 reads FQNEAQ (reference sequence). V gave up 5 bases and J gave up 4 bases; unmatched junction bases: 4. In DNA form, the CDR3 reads TGTGCCAGCAGCCAGACAGGGATCACTGAAGCTTTCTTT. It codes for CASSQTGITEAFF.

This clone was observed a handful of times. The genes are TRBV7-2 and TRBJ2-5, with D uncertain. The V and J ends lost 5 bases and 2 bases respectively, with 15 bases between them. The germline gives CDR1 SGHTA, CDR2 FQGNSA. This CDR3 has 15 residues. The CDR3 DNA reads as TGTGCCAGCAGCCCGCAAACGTCGAGACAAGAGACCCAGTACTTC. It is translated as CASSPQTSRQETQYF.

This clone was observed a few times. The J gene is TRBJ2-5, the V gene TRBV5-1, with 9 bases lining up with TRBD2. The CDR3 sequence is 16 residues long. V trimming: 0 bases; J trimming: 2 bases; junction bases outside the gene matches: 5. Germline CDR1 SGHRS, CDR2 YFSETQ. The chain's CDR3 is CASSLGAGGPQETQYF. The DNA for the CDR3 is TGCGCCAGCAGCTTGGGAGCGGGAGGCCCTCAAGAGACCCAGTACTTC.